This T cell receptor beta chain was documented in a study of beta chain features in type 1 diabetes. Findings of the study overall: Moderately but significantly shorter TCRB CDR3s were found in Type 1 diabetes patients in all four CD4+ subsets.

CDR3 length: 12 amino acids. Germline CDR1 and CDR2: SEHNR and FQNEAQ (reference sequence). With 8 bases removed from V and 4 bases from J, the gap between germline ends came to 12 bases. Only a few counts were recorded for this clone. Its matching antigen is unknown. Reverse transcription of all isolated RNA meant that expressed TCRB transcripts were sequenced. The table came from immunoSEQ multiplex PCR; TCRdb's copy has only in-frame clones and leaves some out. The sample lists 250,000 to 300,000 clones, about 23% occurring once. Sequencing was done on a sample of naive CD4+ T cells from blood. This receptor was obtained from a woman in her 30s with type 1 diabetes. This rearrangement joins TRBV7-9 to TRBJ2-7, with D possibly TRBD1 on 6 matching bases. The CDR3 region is CASGTRGYEQYF. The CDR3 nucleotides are TGTGCCAGCGGTACCAGGGGTTACGAGCAGTACTTC.